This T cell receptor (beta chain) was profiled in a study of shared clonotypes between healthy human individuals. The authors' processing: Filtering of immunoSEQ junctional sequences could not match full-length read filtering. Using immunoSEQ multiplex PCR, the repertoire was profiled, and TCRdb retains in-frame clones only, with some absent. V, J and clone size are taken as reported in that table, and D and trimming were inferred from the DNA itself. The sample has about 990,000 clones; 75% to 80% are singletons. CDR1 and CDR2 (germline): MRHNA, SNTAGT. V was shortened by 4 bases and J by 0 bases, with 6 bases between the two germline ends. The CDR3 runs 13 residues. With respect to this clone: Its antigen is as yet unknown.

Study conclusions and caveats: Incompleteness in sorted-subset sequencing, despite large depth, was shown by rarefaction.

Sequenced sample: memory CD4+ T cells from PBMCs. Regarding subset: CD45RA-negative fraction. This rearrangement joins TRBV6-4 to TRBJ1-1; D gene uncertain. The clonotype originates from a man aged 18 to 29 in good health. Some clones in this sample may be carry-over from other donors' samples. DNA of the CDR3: TGTGCCAGCAGTGCGAGGATGAACACTGAAGCTTTCTTT. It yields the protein CASSARMNTEAFF.